Below, one T cell receptor beta chain is given with its context. Participant-reported clinical history was the basis for cohort assignment. Per the original data handling: Researchers report that nucleated cell counts were estimated from reference gene primer amplification. TCRdb's copy holds only in-frame clones and misses some; the assay was immunoSEQ multiplex PCR. V and J calls and clone size are given by that table; D and trimming were obtained from the DNA. The sample consists of over 300,000 clones, more than 75% of them appearing once. Trimming removed 9 bases from V and 8 bases from J; junction bases left unmatched: 7. The CDR3 is 13 residues long. CDR1 LNHDA and CDR2 SQIVND come from the germline V gene (reference sequence). The sample belongs to a study of blood T cell repertoires in COVID-19. Study at large: T cells, B-cell-depleted T cells, or PBMCs provided the cDNA or gDNA that served as material.

The sequence was obtained from a woman aged 30 to 39 with acute COVID-19. V is TRBV19 and J is TRBJ1-6; the match to TRBD1 covers 7 bases. Material for sequencing was PBMCs or T cells enriched from blood (not recorded which). Here the CDR3 DNA reads TGTGCCAGCGCCCGGGACAGCTATTCACCCCTCCACTTT. This codes for CASARDSYSPLHF.